The 28 T cell receptor beta chains presented below share a single source sample, sequenced in a study of monozygotic twins with inflammatory bowel disease. From the 5' RACE reads, TCRdb lists one entry per CDR3 protein and no DNA. The specimen's table records roughly 150,000 distinct CDR3 sequences. Sequencing was carried out using blood. The receptor set was obtained from a human donor with ulcerative colitis or Crohn's disease, or a healthy co-twin of an affected twin (not recorded which).

This sequence joins TRBV6-2 or TRBV6-3 and TRBJ1-6; TCRdb proposes TRBD1, but this gene call is untestable without DNA. Germline CDR1 is MNHEY and CDR2 is SVGEGT. CDR3 length: 17 amino acids. The CDR3 is CASSLRSPGTARSPLHF.

V usage is TRBV7-2 and J usage is TRBJ1-6; without DNA, the TCRdb call of TRBD1 cannot be checked. The germline V gene encodes CDR1 SGHTA and CDR2 FQGNSA. The CDR3 runs to 15 residues. This CDR3 reads CASSLGQGHNSPLHF.

J is TRBJ2-1 and V is TRBV4-3; TCRdb designates TRBD1, a call that cannot be tested without DNA. This CDR3 comprises 15 residues. CDR1 and CDR2 from the germline V gene are LGHNA and YSLEER. CDR3 protein: CASSQATGDSYEQFF.

The CDR3 region is CASSGPAGRWDKNIQYF. The V call is TRBV7-9, the J call TRBJ2-4; TCRdb designates TRBD2, a call that cannot be tested without DNA. Germline V gene sequence: CDR1 SEHNR, CDR2 FQNEAQ (reference sequence). The CDR3 consists of 17 residues.

This rearrangement joins TRBV4-3 to TRBJ1-2; TCRdb returns TRBD1, unconfirmable since there is no DNA. Germline-derived CDR1 and CDR2 are LGHNA and YSLEER. This CDR3 spans 14 amino acids. The CDR3 is CASSHGTALNGYTF.

The rearrangement links TRBV18 to TRBJ2-4; TCRdb calls TRBD1, which cannot be checked without DNA. CDR3 length equals 17 residues. Germline V gene data show CDR1 as KGHSH and CDR2 as LQKENI. CDR3 sequence: CASSLIGTGLAKNIQYF.

The rearrangement joins TRBV18 to TRBJ2-7; the D gene TCRdb calls, TRBD1, cannot be checked with no DNA. Germline V gene sequence: CDR1 KGHSH, CDR2 LQKENI. There are 15 residues in the CDR3. The CDR3 loop is CASSLSGQGLYEQYF.

The chain recombines TRBV5-1 with TRBJ2-6; TCRdb's D gene call, TRBD2, goes unchecked for lack of DNA. The V gene's germline CDR1 is SGHRS and CDR2 YFSETQ. This CDR3 contains 17 residues. The chain's CDR3 is CASSFSSGASGANVLTF.

The V call is TRBV6-1, the J call TRBJ2-1; the TRBD2 assignment by TCRdb is unverifiable without DNA. This CDR3 is 15 amino acids long. Germline V gene lookup returns CDR1 MNHNS and CDR2 SASEGT. This CDR3 is CASSLGLTGANEQFF.

Here the CDR3 reads CSARDQGLRAYEQYF. The V and J genes are TRBV20-1 and TRBJ2-7. CDR1 is DFQATT, CDR2 SNEGSKA, per germline (reference sequence). This CDR3 has 15 amino acids.

This chain uses TRBV6-1 with TRBJ2-7; TCRdb's D call of TRBD2 is untestable without DNA. The V gene's germline CDR1 is MNHNS and CDR2 SASEGT. This CDR3 has 15 residues. CDR3 residues: CATRRRGLVFHEQYF.

The rearrangement uses TRBV20-1 and TRBJ1-2; the TCRdb D gene call, TRBD1, has no DNA to confirm it. CDR3 length: 14 amino acids. Germline V gives CDR1 DFQATT, CDR2 SNEGSKA (reference sequence). CDR3: CRAGRDREHYGYTF.

The chain links TRBV20-1 to TRBJ2-7. Germline V gene sequence: CDR1 DFQATT, CDR2 SNEGSKA (reference sequence). The CDR3 covers 14 residues. The CDR3 spells CSARETSRTYEQYF.

The CDR3 region is CASSYSAASGAQETQYF. The rearrangement links TRBV6-5 to TRBJ2-5; the TCRdb D gene call, TRBD2, has no DNA to confirm it. The CDR3 totals 17 residues. Germline lookup yields CDR1 MNHEY and CDR2 SVGAGI.

The chain has TRBV6-2 or TRBV6-3 and TRBJ2-1; lacking DNA, the TRBD2 call made by TCRdb goes unchecked. CDR3 length equals 15 residues. CDR1 is MNHEY, CDR2 SVGEGT, per germline. The CDR3 sequence: CASSPTSGGYNEQFF.

This CDR3 reads CASSLLPQSTDTQYF. The gene calls are TRBV27 and TRBJ2-3; TCRdb's assignment of TRBD2 cannot be checked, as there is no DNA. CDR1 and CDR2 (germline): MNHEY, SMNVEV (reference sequence). This CDR3 is 15 amino acids long.

The V and J genes are TRBV5-1 and TRBJ1-1. The CDR3 is made up of 16 amino acids. Germline CDR1 and CDR2: SGHRS and YFSETQ. The CDR3 sequence: CASSLRPAQANTEAFF.

The chain has TRBV19 and TRBJ2-7; TCRdb's D call, TRBD2, is unchecked because there is no DNA. CDR1 is LNHDA, CDR2 SQIVND, per germline (reference sequence). The CDR3 has 13 residues. CDR3 sequence reads: CASGLGGSYEQYF.

Frequency places this clonotype as medium-sized. The chain has TRBV5-1 and TRBJ2-1. Germline assignment: CDR1 SGHRS and CDR2 YFSETQ. The CDR3 extends over 15 amino acids. The CDR3: CASNLRSLNNNEQFF. Full variable domain (remainder filled in from reference TRBV5-1 and TRBJ2-1): KAGVTQTPRYLIKTRGQQVTLSCSPISGHRSVSWYQQTPGQGLQFLFEYFSETQRNKGNFPGRFSGRQFSNSRSEMNVSTLELGDSALYLCASNLRSLNNNEQFFGPGTRLTVL.

V gene TRBV5-5 combines with J gene TRBJ2-5; with no DNA, the TCRdb D assignment of TRBD2 cannot be verified. The CDR3 loop spans 16 amino acids. Germline V gene data show CDR1 as SGHKS and CDR2 as YYEKEE (reference sequence). CDR3 sequence reads: CASSFREGGPQETQYF.

The chain employs TRBV7-2 and TRBJ2-3; TCRdb's D call, TRBD2, is unchecked because there is no DNA. CDR1 SGHTA and CDR2 FQGNSA come from the germline V gene. The CDR3 length is 16 residues. The CDR3 spells CASSKLSDYRSDTQYF.

The chain is built from TRBV12-3 or TRBV12-4 and TRBJ2-7; there is no DNA to check the TCRdb D call of TRBD1. This CDR3 is 15 amino acids long. This CDR3 reads CASKYSGQISYEQYF.

The rearrangement uses TRBV7-2 and TRBJ2-3; TCRdb picks TRBD1, but there is no DNA to check that call. The CDR3 contains 16 residues. From germline, CDR1 is SGHTA and CDR2 FQGNSA. CDR3 loop: CASSFQTGLATDTQYF.

V gene TRBV30 combines with J gene TRBJ2-3; TCRdb picks TRBD2, but there is no DNA to check that call. The CDR3 extends over 16 amino acids. The germline CDR1 and CDR2 sequences are GTSNPN and SVGIG (reference sequence). CDR3 sequence reads: CAWSVWGTSMADTQYF.

This chain joins TRBV11-2 and TRBJ1-1. The V gene's germline CDR1 is SGHAT and CDR2 FQNNGV. The CDR3 contains 14 residues. Here the CDR3 reads CASSLREGRTEAFF.

V and J are TRBV7-6 and TRBJ1-4; the D call of TRBD1 rests on TCRdb alone, since no DNA is present to check it. Germline V lookup: CDR1 SGHVS, CDR2 FNYEAQ. The CDR3 loop spans 16 amino acids. The CDR3 sequence: CASSLSGTLRGEKLFF.

The genes are TRBV5-1 and TRBJ2-1. Germline V gene sequence: CDR1 SGHRS, CDR2 YFSETQ. CDR3 length equals 15 residues. The CDR3 here is CASSFPQPSYNEQFF.

V is TRBV4-2 and J is TRBJ1-4. The CDR3 is 17 residues long. Germline assignment: CDR1 LGHNA and CDR2 YNFKEQ. CDR3 sequence reads: CASSQDQGDTGIGKLFF.